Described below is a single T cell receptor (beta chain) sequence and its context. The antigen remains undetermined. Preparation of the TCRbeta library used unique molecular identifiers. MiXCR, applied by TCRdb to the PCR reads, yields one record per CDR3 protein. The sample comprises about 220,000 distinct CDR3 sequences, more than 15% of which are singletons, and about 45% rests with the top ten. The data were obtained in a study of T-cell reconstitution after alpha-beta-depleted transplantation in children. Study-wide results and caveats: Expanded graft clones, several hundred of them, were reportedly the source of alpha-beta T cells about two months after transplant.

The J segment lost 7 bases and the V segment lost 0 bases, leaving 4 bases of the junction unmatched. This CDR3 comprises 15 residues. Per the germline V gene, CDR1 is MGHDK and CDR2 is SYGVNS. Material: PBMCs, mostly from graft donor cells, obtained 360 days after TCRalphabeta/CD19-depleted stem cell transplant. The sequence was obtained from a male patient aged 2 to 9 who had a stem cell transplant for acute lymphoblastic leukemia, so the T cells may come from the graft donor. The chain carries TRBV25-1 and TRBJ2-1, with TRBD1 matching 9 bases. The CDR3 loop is CASSEYTGQGNEQFF. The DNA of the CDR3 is TGTGCCAGCAGTGAATATACGGGACAGGGTAATGAGCAGTTCTTC. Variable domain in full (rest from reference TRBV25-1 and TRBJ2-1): EADIYQTPRYLVIGTGKKITLECSQTMGHDKMYWYQQDPGMELHLIHYSYGVNSTEKGDLSSESTVSRIRTEHFPLTLESARPSHTSQYLCASSEYTGQGNEQFFGPGTRLTVL.